This TCR beta chain was sequenced for a study of blood T cell repertoires in COVID-19. Turning to the study itself: Acute and convalescent COVID-19 specimens originated in the United States, Italy and Spain. Sources were T cells, B-cell-depleted T cells, or PBMCs; the material itself was cDNA or gDNA.

Authors' data handling: Estimation of nucleated cell counts was performed using reference gene primer amplification. The repertoire was sequenced with immunoSEQ multiplex PCR; TCRdb's copy has only in-frame clones and lacks some. Clone size and the V and J calls come from that table; the DNA yielded D and trimming. Of 100,000 to 150,000 clones in the sample, 65% to 85% were seen once. V was clipped by 1 base and J by 4 bases, with 7 bases between them. This CDR3 has 13 residues. Germline CDR1 and CDR2: SEHNR and FQNEAQ (reference sequence). Enrollment of patients from Seattle took place during active infection, with longitudinal follow-up.

Sequenced sample: peripheral blood. This clonotype was sampled from a man aged 30 to 39 with COVID-19, enrolled during active disease. V is TRBV7-9 and J is TRBJ1-2; D ambiguous. DNA of the CDR3: TGTGCCAGCAGCTTAGTAGTGGTCTATGGCTACACCTTC. It is translated as CASSLVVVYGYTF.